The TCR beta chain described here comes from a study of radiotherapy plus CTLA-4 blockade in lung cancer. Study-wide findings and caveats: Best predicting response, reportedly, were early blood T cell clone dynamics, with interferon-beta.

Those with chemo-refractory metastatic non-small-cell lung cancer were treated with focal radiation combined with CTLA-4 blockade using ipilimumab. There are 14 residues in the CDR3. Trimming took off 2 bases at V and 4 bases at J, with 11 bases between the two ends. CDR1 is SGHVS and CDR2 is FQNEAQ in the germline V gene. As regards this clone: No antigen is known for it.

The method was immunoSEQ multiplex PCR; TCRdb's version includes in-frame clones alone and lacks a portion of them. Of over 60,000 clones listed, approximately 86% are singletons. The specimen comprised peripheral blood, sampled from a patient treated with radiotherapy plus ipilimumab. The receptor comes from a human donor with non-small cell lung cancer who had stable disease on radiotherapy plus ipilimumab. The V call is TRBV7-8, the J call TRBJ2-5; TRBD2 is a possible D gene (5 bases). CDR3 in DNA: TGTGCCAGCAGCTTATATCTAGCCGGAGAGACCCAGTACTTC. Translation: CASSLYLAGETQYF.